This entry lists 11 T cell receptor beta chains sequenced from one sample in a study of vaccination and CD4 T cells after COVID-19. Documented treatment: roughly 10-day PBMC culture with coronavirus spike peptide pools or control peptides (ViraFEST assay). Ahead of the COVID-19 pandemic (2011-2018), the CD4+ T cells of the unexposed donor were collected. The antigens of these receptors remain unknown. Sequence data for DNA of cultured CD4+ T cells were generated by the Oncomine TCR Beta short-read assay. TCRdb passed the PCR reads through MiXCR, listing each CDR3 protein once. This sample yields several thousand distinct CDR3 sequences, of which 30% to 45% are seen a single time; roughly 40% belongs to the top ten. The sequenced sample consisted of CD4+ T cells from blood, cultured in vitro. Receptor source: a human donor in good health.

The rearrangement links TRBV6-5 to TRBJ1-6; D remains ambiguous. The CDR3 loop spans 15 amino acids. CDR1 and CDR2 from the germline V gene are MNHEY and SVGAGI. V gave up 0 bases and J gave up 10 bases, with 13 bases separating them. Here the CDR3 reads CASSYSKEAESPLHF. CDR3 DNA sequence: TGTGCCAGCAGTTACTCGAAGGAGGCAGAATCACCCCTCCACTTT.

A few counts support this clonotype. The chain has TRBV6-1 and TRBJ2-1; either TRBD1 or TRBD2 may supply D (6 bases each). Germline V gene sequence: CDR1 MNHNS, CDR2 SASEGT. The CDR3 spans 14 residues. Deletions cut 1 base from V and 6 bases from J, with 10 bases between. The CDR3 loop reads CASSEGGAFNEQFF. For the CDR3, the DNA is TGTGCCAGCAGTGAAGGGGGGGCCTTCAATGAGCAGTTCTTC.

This clonotype occurred a few times. The V and J genes are TRBV9 and TRBJ1-1; 10 positions match TRBD1. Germline values: CDR1 SGDLS, CDR2 YYNGEE. The V segment lost 3 bases and the J segment 3 bases; nucleotides outside the gene matches: 5. CDR3 length equals 15 residues. This chain's CDR3 is CASSADRGPYTEAFF. The CDR3 coding sequence is TGTGCCAGCAGCGCCGACAGGGGGCCCTACACTGAAGCTTTCTTT.

Only a few counts were recorded for this clonotype. The rearrangement uses TRBV29-1 and TRBJ1-1; D unresolved. Trimming left V 4 bases short and J 0 bases short, with 6 bases between. Per the germline V gene, CDR1 is SQVTM and CDR2 is ANQGSEA. This CDR3 contains 12 residues. The CDR3 bases are TGCAGCGTTGTTTGGCTGAACACTGAAGCTTTCTTT. Translating gives CSVVWLNTEAFF.

CDR3 in DNA: TGTGCCAGCAGCTTGGGAGGTTTCTATGGCTACACCTTC. It is translated as CASSLGGFYGYTF. The chain uses TRBV5-6 and TRBJ1-2; D is unresolved. The CDR3 is made up of 13 amino acids. V lost 0 bases, J lost 4 bases, and 7 bases lay in between. Germline V CDR1 and CDR2: SGHDT, YYEEEE. Looking up the rest from reference TRBV5-6 and TRBJ1-2 gives the full variable domain: DAGVTQSPTHLIKTRGQQVTLRCSPKSGHDTVSWYQQALGQGPQFIFQYYEEEERQRGNFPDRFSGHQFPNYSSELNVNALLLGDSALYLCASSLGGFYGYTFGSGTRLTVV.

This clonotype turned up a few times. V gene TRBV11-2 combines with J gene TRBJ2-7, with D uncertain. Per the germline V gene, CDR1 is SGHAT and CDR2 is FQNNGV. V lost 2 bases and J 4 bases, leaving 9 bases between the germline ends. This CDR3 has 13 residues. The chain's CDR3 is CASSLLDGYEQYF. The DNA for the CDR3 is TGTGCCAGCAGCTTACTTGACGGTTACGAGCAGTACTTC.

This chain links TRBV20-1 with TRBJ1-5, with a weak D call TRBD1 (5 bases). Trimming took off 3 bases at V and 9 bases at J, with 12 bases between the two ends. Germline loops: CDR1 DFQATT, CDR2 SNEGSKA (reference sequence). The CDR3 runs to 12 residues. CDR3 DNA sequence: TGCAGTGCTAGTGGGGGGGTTTGGCCCCAGCATTTT. This sequence encodes CSASGGVWPQHF.

The chain joins TRBV7-9 to TRBJ1-3, with D unclear. Trimming pared 1 base from V and 9 bases from J, leaving 7 bases between. CDR1 is SEHNR, CDR2 FQNEAQ, per germline (reference sequence). CDR3 length: 12 amino acids. CDR3 DNA: TGTGCCAGCAGCTTAGTCAGTCGCACCATATATTTT. Amino acids: CASSLVSRTIYF. Combining the CDR3 with reference TRBV7-9 and TRBJ1-3 gives the whole variable domain DTGVSQNPRHKITKRGQNVTFRCDPISEHNRLYWYRQTLGQGPEFLTYFQNEAQLEKSRLLSDRFSAERPKGSFSTLEIQRTEQGDSAMYLCASSLVSRTIYFGEGSWLTVV.

V usage is TRBV15 and J usage is TRBJ2-5; the D gene is possibly TRBD1 (5 bases). CDR1 and CDR2 from the germline V gene are LNHNV and YYDKDF (reference sequence). V lost 0 bases and J 7 bases, leaving 15 bases between the germline ends. CDR3 size: 15 residues. CDR3 protein: CATSRDQTAKGTQYF. The CDR3 region has the DNA TGTGCCACCAGCAGAGATCAGACAGCCAAGGGGACCCAGTACTTC.

CDR3 residues: CASRIGTGVNQPQHF. For the CDR3, the DNA is TGCGCCAGCAGGATCGGGACAGGGGTCAATCAGCCCCAGCATTTT. The chain combines TRBV4-1 with TRBJ1-5; 10 bases map to TRBD1. CDR3 length: 15 residues. V was clipped by 6 bases and J by 3 bases; unmatched bases: 5. Germline CDR1 is MGHRA and CDR2 is YSYEKL.

The genes are TRBV21-1 and TRBJ1-2; the table's D gene call, TRBD1, was not cross checked with the DNA. TRBV21-1 is termed a pseudogene. CDR3 length: 16 residues. As DNA, the CDR3 is TGTGTCAGCAGCAAAGCTTCGACAGGGGGCTTTTATGGCTACACCTTC. Its translation is CVSSKASTGGFYGYTF.